Below are 22 T cell receptor beta chains sequenced from a single sample in a study of T cell repertoires in cytomegalovirus infection. MiXCR, applied by TCRdb to the reads, yields one record per CDR3 protein. The sample records 200,000 to 250,000 distinct CDR3 sequences, about 38% being singletons. Which antigens these TCRs recognize remains unknown. Source: CD8+ T cells from cultured PBMCs, taken from culture after CMV antigen stimulation. The receptors derive from a human donor in good health (CMV status not recorded). Some clones in this sample may be carry-over from other donors' samples.

The genes are TRBV11-3 and TRBJ2-7; no reliable D call. The CDR3 totals 12 residues. CDR1 is SGHNT and CDR2 is YENEEA in the germline V gene. Trimming pared 5 bases from V and 5 bases from J, leaving 10 bases between. The CDR3 DNA reads as TGTGCCAGCAGCGCAACGGCCGACGAGCAGTACTTC. Translated: CASSATADEQYF. Combining the CDR3 with reference TRBV11-3 and TRBJ2-7 gives the whole variable domain EAGVVQSPRYKIIEKKQPVAFWCNPISGHNTLYWYLQNLGQGPELLIRYENEEAVDDSQLPKDRFSAERLKGVDSTLKIQPAELGDSAVYLCASSATADEQYFGPGTRLTVT.

The J gene is TRBJ2-1, the V gene TRBV7-3, with a possible D match to TRBD2 (6 bases). V was trimmed by 4 bases and J by 0 bases, leaving 13 bases between them. In germline, CDR1 is SGHTA, CDR2 FQGTGA. The CDR3 extends over 16 amino acids. The CDR3 DNA sequence: TGTGCCAGCAGCTCGCCTAGCGTTAGCTCCTACAATGAGCAGTTCTTC. This codes for CASSSPSVSSYNEQFF.

This clonotype was counted a few times. This chain joins TRBV11-2 and TRBJ2-7; no reliable D call. V lost 0 bases, J lost 1 base, and 7 bases lay in between. The CDR3 spans 14 residues. Germline assignment: CDR1 SGHAT and CDR2 FQNNGV. The CDR3 loop reads CASSLDLRSYEQYF. The CDR3 DNA sequence: TGTGCCAGCAGCTTAGATCTAAGATCCTACGAGCAGTACTTC.

This clonotype was counted only a few times. The chain combines TRBV11-2 with TRBJ1-4, with 8 bases that match TRBD1. Germline V gene data show CDR1 as SGHAT and CDR2 as FQNNGV. CDR3 length equals 16 residues. V was clipped by 2 bases and J by 6 bases; unmatched bases: 8. The DNA for the CDR3 is TGTGCCAGCAGCTTAAGGGACAGGACTTTACATGAAAAACTGTTTTTT. It yields the protein CASSLRDRTLHEKLFF.

The rearrangement links TRBV11-3 to TRBJ2-3, with 11 bases that match TRBD2. With 3 bases clipped from V and 0 bases from J, the junction kept 14 bases outside the gene matches. This CDR3 is 20 amino acids long. Germline V lookup: CDR1 SGHNT, CDR2 YENEEA. The CDR3 DNA reads as TGTGCCAGCAGCTTTATCCCCGGGACTAGCGGACCTTATAGCACAGATACGCAGTATTTT. Amino acid sequence: CASSFIPGTSGPYSTDTQYF.

In this sample, this clonotype turned up once. The chain has TRBV6-1 and TRBJ1-5, with D possibly TRBD1 on 6 matching bases. Trimming pared 0 bases from V and 6 bases from J, leaving 9 bases between. There are 14 residues in the CDR3. From germline, CDR1 is MNHNS and CDR2 SASEGT. The CDR3: CASSEATGRQPQHF. The CDR3 DNA reads TGTGCCAGCAGTGAAGCGACAGGACGTCAGCCCCAGCATTTT.

The V and J genes are TRBV7-4 and TRBJ2-1, with 9 bases fitting TRBD1. Germline assignment: CDR1 SGHVT and CDR2 SQSDAQ. V was clipped by 2 bases and J by 7 bases; unmatched bases: 12. The CDR3 length is 17 residues. The CDR3 nucleotides read TGTGCCAGCAGCTTACCGGCTGGACAGGGGACGAGAAATGAGCAGTTCTTC. Translated: CASSLPAGQGTRNEQFF.

The CDR3 region is CASSFETSGSLQTQYF. The CDR3 DNA follows: TGTGCCAGCAGCTTCGAGACTAGCGGGAGTCTTCAGACCCAGTACTTC. V gene TRBV7-9 combines with J gene TRBJ2-5; 12 positions agree with TRBD2. The CDR3 is 16 residues long. V gave up 3 bases and J gave up 6 bases; unmatched junction bases: 8. Germline V gives CDR1 SEHNR, CDR2 FQNEAQ (reference sequence).

The V gene is TRBV11-1, the J gene TRBJ1-2, with D unclear. Trimming pared 3 bases from V and 4 bases from J, leaving 12 bases between. The CDR3 spans 14 residues. Germline V gene sequence: CDR1 SGHAT, CDR2 FQDESV (reference sequence). The CDR3 sequence: CASSLANLGYGYTF. The DNA for the CDR3 is TGTGCCAGCAGCTTGGCGAACCTGGGCTATGGCTACACCTTC.

This clonotype was observed a few times. The chain joins TRBV7-4 to TRBJ2-3, with 7 bases that match TRBD2. After removal of 3 bases from V and 1 base from J, the junction contained 4 bases not matched to a gene. This CDR3 region has 15 residues. Germline V gene data show CDR1 as SGHVT and CDR2 as SQSDAQ. The CDR3 here is CASSLVRGGTDTQYF. The DNA for the CDR3 is TGTGCCAGCAGCTTGGTCCGGGGGGGCACAGATACGCAGTATTTT. The whole variable domain, remainder taken from reference TRBV7-4 and TRBJ2-3, is GAGVSQSPRYKVAKRGRDVALRCDSISGHVTLYWYRQTLGQGSEVLTYSQSDAQRDKSGRPSGRFSAERPERSVSTLKIQRTEQGDSAVYLCASSLVRGGTDTQYFGPGTRLTVL.

V and J are TRBV7-8 and TRBJ2-7; the D gene is possibly TRBD1 (5 bases). Trimming removed 2 bases from V and 4 bases from J, with 9 bases in between. Germline V gene data show CDR1 as SGHVS and CDR2 as FQNEAQ. This CDR3 has 13 amino acids. This CDR3 reads CASSLSAGYEQYF. In nucleotides, the CDR3 is TGTGCCAGCAGCTTAAGCGCAGGGTACGAGCAGTACTTC.

V usage is TRBV14 and J usage is TRBJ2-1; D call uncertain. In germline, CDR1 is SGHDN, CDR2 FVKESK. Trimming removed 2 bases from V and 6 bases from J, with 14 bases in between. The CDR3 totals 15 residues. CDR3 protein: CASSQQLKLVNEQFF. In nucleotides, the CDR3 is TGTGCCAGCAGCCAACAGCTGAAACTGGTCAATGAGCAGTTCTTC.

This chain joins TRBV6-5 and TRBJ2-5, with D possibly matching TRBD1 (5 bases). Germline-derived CDR1 and CDR2 are MNHEY and SVGAGI. The CDR3 has 13 amino acids. V lost 6 bases and J 2 bases, leaving 10 bases between the germline ends. The CDR3 reads CASRSTVQETQYF. The CDR3 nucleotides read TGTGCCAGCAGATCGACAGTTCAAGAGACCCAGTACTTC.

The rearrangement links TRBV7-9 to TRBJ2-7; D might be TRBD2 (6 bases). Germline V gene sequence: CDR1 SEHNR, CDR2 FQNEAQ (reference sequence). V shed 5 bases and J shed 0 bases, with 11 bases lying between them. CDR3 length equals 14 residues. In DNA, the CDR3 is TGTGCCAGCAGCCATCGGGAGATCTCCTACGAGCAGTACTTC. This translates into CASSHREISYEQYF.

The chain employs TRBV27 and TRBJ2-3, with 10 bases lining up with TRBD2. The germline gives CDR1 MNHEY, CDR2 SMNVEV (reference sequence). CDR3 length equals 16 residues. Losses at the gene ends were 6 bases for V and 6 bases for J; bases not matched to a gene: 12. The CDR3 DNA follows: TGTGCCAGCAGCCTTATAAAGGCTAGCGGGGGCGATACGCAGTATTTT. Encoded protein: CASSLIKASGGDTQYF.

This clonotype was seen a few times. The V call is TRBV7-4, the J call TRBJ2-7; D unresolved. This CDR3 spans 14 amino acids. CDR1 SGHVT and CDR2 SQSDAQ come from the germline V gene. Trimming took 4 bases from V and 4 from J, leaving 14 bases between them. Here the CDR3 reads CASSSDNSQYEQYF. The CDR3 DNA sequence: TGTGCCAGCAGCTCCGACAACTCCCAATACGAGCAGTACTTC.

The genes are TRBV20-1 and TRBJ1-5; D is uncertain. Trimming took 3 bases from V and 3 from J, leaving 18 bases between them. The CDR3 runs 16 residues. Germline CDR1 DFQATT, CDR2 SNEGSKA (reference sequence). CDR3 protein: CSARARSIAYNQPQHF. The CDR3 DNA is TGCAGTGCTAGGGCTAGGTCTATTGCTTACAATCAGCCCCAGCATTTT.

V usage is TRBV7-6 and J usage is TRBJ1-1; the D is unclear. This CDR3 spans 15 amino acids. CDR1 and CDR2 (germline): SGHVS, FNYEAQ. V dropped 5 bases and J dropped 5 bases, with 18 bases sitting between them. CDR3 residues: CASSPSGGLRTEAFF. The CDR3 bases are TGTGCCAGCAGCCCTTCCGGTGGATTACGTACTGAAGCTTTCTTT.

This rearrangement joins TRBV7-6 to TRBJ2-7; 10 nucleotides agree with TRBD2. The CDR3 loop spans 15 amino acids. V dropped 5 bases and J dropped 6; count of bases not matched to a gene: 10. CDR1 is SGHVS, CDR2 FNYEAQ, per germline. The CDR3 is CASSPSGGVLFEQYF. In DNA, the CDR3 is TGTGCCAGCAGCCCGAGCGGGGGGGTCCTCTTCGAGCAGTACTTC.

This chain links TRBV2 with TRBJ1-1; the D is unclear. This CDR3 spans 14 amino acids. Trimming removed 3 bases from V and 4 bases from J, with 12 bases in between. The germline gives CDR1 SNHLY, CDR2 FYNNEI. The CDR3 spells CASSDPLPSTEAFF. CDR3 sequence (DNA): TGTGCCAGCAGTGACCCCCTCCCTTCCACTGAAGCTTTCTTT.

This clonotype was counted a few times. The CDR3 DNA sequence: TGTGCCAGCAGTTTGGCCCTCGGGGGGGGGTTCTACGAGCAGTACTTC. Its translation: CASSLALGGGFYEQYF. The chain links TRBV28 to TRBJ2-7; 8 bases are a match to TRBD2. The CDR3 is 16 residues long. Germline V gene data show CDR1 as MDHEN and CDR2 as SYDVKM. J gave up 3 bases and V 3 bases, and 10 bases lay outside the gene matches.

The chain recombines TRBV10-3 with TRBJ2-5, with D hard to call. Germline V gene data show CDR1 as ENHRY and CDR2 as SYGVKD. Trimming cost V 11 bases and J 2 bases, with 15 bases left between them. The CDR3 is made up of 13 amino acids. The CDR3 DNA follows: TGTGCCCACTTAAGACGGCCACAAGAGACCCAGTACTTC. It is translated as CAHLRRPQETQYF.